The following is a T cell receptor beta chain sequence with its context. This clone was recorded only once. No antigen is known for it. No per-base quality is available; no much larger clone lies one base away. TCRbeta CDR3 regions were amplified from genomic DNA using the immunoSEQ Assay, a bias-controlled multiplex PCR. From the authors' description of their analysis: The number of nucleated cells in each sample was estimated from the amplification of reference gene primers within the assay. Sequence reads were collapsed and filtered to measure the absolute abundance of every unique TCRbeta CDR3 rearrangement. Productive Simpson clonality was computed per sample as the square root of Simpson's diversity index over productive rearrangements. TCRdb carries this immuneACCESS record with in-frame sequences only. Its versions omit some clonotypes, under half of them owing to an unresolved V gene in the studies checked, with the rest unexplained. The V and J calls and clone size are taken from that table; D and trimming were inferred from the DNA. This sample gives some 180,000 clones in total; 82% of them show up just once. About 7.8% of the sample is in the top ten clones.

These data are taken from a study of blood T cell repertoires in COVID-19 (dated by TCRdb to the early 2020s). In terms of the full investigation: Samples from collaborators originated in the United States, Italy and Spain and spanned both the acute and convalescent phases of COVID-19. The material from the prospective study consisted of cDNA or gDNA derived from T cells, B-cell-depleted T cells, or PBMCs. Deeply sampled blood TCRbeta repertoires from subjects exposed to, actively infected with, or recovered from COVID-19 were included in the dataset. A freely available public database, intended as a resource for researchers studying the immune response to SARS-CoV-2, is where the repertoires were released. Samples were obtained from the ongoing ImmuneRACE study (first 160 participants) and from about 1,300 subjects provided by 6 global collaborators. Nearly every sample came with metadata listing a de-identified subject ID, COVID-19 status, age in years and sex. Where available, HLA class I and class II types were obtained from metadata supplied by the sample provider rather than from assay-based typing. Beyond this particular receptor, the publication reports: Clinical and demographic metadata were provided uncurated, with the amount varying by source and participant.

At one collaborating source in Seattle, patients were enrolled during active infection and were followed longitudinally through the course of disease. The collaborating institutions used their own protocols to collect whole blood in K2EDTA tubes. Collaborator samples were shipped for TCRbeta analysis as frozen whole blood, isolated PBMCs, or DNA extracted from either sample type. The germline V gene provides CDR1 SGHRS and CDR2 YFSETQ. For this chain, trimming is 1 base at the V end and 1 base at the J end, and the number of junction bases without a gene match is 7. The CDR3 starts with the cysteine, ends with the phenylalanine, and has 16 residues. The only DNA kept is the CDR3, 48 bases in frame from the first base.

This sequence originates from a woman aged 55-75 years with COVID-19, enrolled during active disease. This sequence uses TRBV5-1 and TRBJ2-7; TRBD2 agrees with 8 junctional bases. The specimen sequenced was peripheral blood. CDR3 sequence: CASSLNSAGGSYEQYF. The DNA sequence reads TGCGCCAGCAGCTTGAATTCTGCGGGAGGATCCTACGAGCAGTACTTC.